A single T cell receptor beta chain is shown here with its context. TCRdb's copy holds only in-frame clones and misses some; the assay was immunoSEQ multiplex PCR. The data hold 300,000 to 350,000 clones, with nearly 90% observed a single time. The data originate from a study of blood T cell repertoires in COVID-19. Background on the study: The cDNA or gDNA used as material had been derived from T cells, B-cell-depleted T cells, or PBMCs.

The ends lost 3 bases at V and 6 bases at J; junction bases unmatched: 7. The germline V gene encodes CDR1 KGHSH and CDR2 LQKENI. The CDR3 covers 15 residues. This rearrangement joins TRBV18 to TRBJ2-3; 9 nucleotides align to TRBD1. This TCR was sampled from a woman aged 40 to 49 with COVID-19, enrolled during active disease. Input material: peripheral blood. The CDR3 DNA reads TGTGCCAGCTCACCGACAGGGGGTTTGGCTGATACGCAGTATTTT. It is translated as CASSPTGGLADTQYF.